This T cell receptor (beta chain) appears in the sequencing data of a study of T cell responses to AZD1222 COVID-19 vaccine. General study findings and limits: Per reports, nearly half of all spike-specific TCRs target regions that are unmutated in variants. Mostly white British, mostly female donors; authors suggested clonal diversity may be underestimated. The span of vaccine-associated CD4 TCRs extended across spike, with dominance at 160-218 and 743-854. Following two doses of AZD1222, Spike-specific TCR breadth and depth rose.

Libraries were prepared by immunoSEQ multiplex PCR; TCRdb keeps only in-frame clonotypes and omits some of them. Seen here are approximately 50,000 clones, more than 70% observed once, and the top ten hold roughly a fifth. Looked up from germline, CDR1 is SGHRS and CDR2 is YFSETQ. CDR3 length: 15 residues. V was shortened by 2 bases and J by 0 bases, with 8 bases between the two germline ends. This clone appeared a single time. Its antigen remains unidentified. V gene TRBV5-1 combines with J gene TRBJ2-2; D possibly corresponds to TRBD2 (5 bases). The clonotype originates from an adult in good health. The source was peripheral blood, collected on day 0 of MenACWY control vaccination. DNA for the CDR3: TGCGCCAGCAGCTTAGCGGAGGCGAACACCGGGGAGCTGTTTTTT. Its protein product is CASSLAEANTGELFF.